This entry concerns a single TCR beta chain. These data originate in a study of blood T cell repertoires in COVID-19. Study summary: The origin of the acute and convalescent COVID-19 samples was the United States, Italy and Spain. The cDNA or gDNA used as material had been derived from T cells, B-cell-depleted T cells, or PBMCs.

Germline values: CDR1 SGHVS, CDR2 FNYEAQ. This CDR3 comprises 13 residues. V lost 1 base, J lost 3 bases, and 7 bases lay in between. As processed by the authors: Amplifying reference gene primers gave estimates of nucleated cell counts. Generated by immunoSEQ multiplex PCR, the TCRdb table keeps only in-frame clones and is missing some. V and J calls and clone size are copied from that table; D and trimming were computed from the DNA. The sample lists fewer than 120,000 clones, less than 85% occurring once. This sequence originates from a woman of 80 years or more with acute or convalescent COVID-19. V usage is TRBV7-6 and J usage is TRBJ2-7; D is perhaps TRBD2 (5 bases). The sample was peripheral blood. The CDR3 protein is CASSLGEIYEQYF. CDR3 nucleotide sequence: TGTGCCAGCAGCTTAGGGGAGATCTACGAGCAGTACTTC.